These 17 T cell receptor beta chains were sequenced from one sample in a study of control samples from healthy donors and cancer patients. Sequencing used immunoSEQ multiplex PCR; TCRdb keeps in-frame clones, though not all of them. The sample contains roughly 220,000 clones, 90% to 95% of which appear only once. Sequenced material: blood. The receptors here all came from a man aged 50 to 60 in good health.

CDR3 in amino acids: CASSLRDRDGQYF. The CDR3 region has the DNA TGTGCCAGCAGCTTGAGAGACAGGGATGGGCAGTACTTC. This rearrangement joins TRBV7-2 to TRBJ2-7, with 7 bases identical to TRBD1. Trimming cost V 3 bases and J 9 bases; bases outside gene matches: 8. CDR1 and CDR2 from the germline V gene are SGHTA and FQGNSA. The CDR3 consists of 13 residues.

The CDR3 DNA is TGCGCCAGCAGCTTTACAGGCGTAAACACCATATATTTT. Its protein product is CASSFTGVNTIYF. The V call is TRBV5-1, the J call TRBJ1-3; TRBD1 might be the D (5 bases). This CDR3 has 13 amino acids. In germline, CDR1 is SGHRS, CDR2 YFSETQ. The V and J ends lost 2 bases and 6 bases respectively, with 9 bases between them. Drawing the rest from reference TRBV5-1 and TRBJ1-3, the complete variable domain is KAGVTQTPRYLIKTRGQQVTLSCSPISGHRSVSWYQQTPGQGLQFLFEYFSETQRNKGNFPGRFSGRQFSNSRSEMNVSTLELGDSALYLCASSFTGVNTIYFGEGSWLTVV.

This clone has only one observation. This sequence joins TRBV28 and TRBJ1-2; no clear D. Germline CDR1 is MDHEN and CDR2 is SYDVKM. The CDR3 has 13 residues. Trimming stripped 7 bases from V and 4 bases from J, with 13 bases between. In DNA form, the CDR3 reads TGTGCCAGCAAGTCGTCCAAAGGCTATGGCTACACCTTC. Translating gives CASKSSKGYGYTF.

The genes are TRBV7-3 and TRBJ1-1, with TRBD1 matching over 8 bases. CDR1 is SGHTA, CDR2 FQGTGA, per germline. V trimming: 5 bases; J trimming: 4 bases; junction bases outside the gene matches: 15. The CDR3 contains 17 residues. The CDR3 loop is CASSPNPTDRAGTEAFF. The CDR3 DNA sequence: TGTGCCAGCAGCCCGAACCCGACGGACAGGGCGGGCACTGAAGCTTTCTTT. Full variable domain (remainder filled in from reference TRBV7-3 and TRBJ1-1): GAGVSQTPSNKVTEKGKYVELRCDPISGHTALYWYRQSLGQGPEFLIYFQGTGAADDSGLPNDRFFAVRPEGSVSTLKIQRTERGDSAVYLCASSPNPTDRAGTEAFFGQGTRLTVV.

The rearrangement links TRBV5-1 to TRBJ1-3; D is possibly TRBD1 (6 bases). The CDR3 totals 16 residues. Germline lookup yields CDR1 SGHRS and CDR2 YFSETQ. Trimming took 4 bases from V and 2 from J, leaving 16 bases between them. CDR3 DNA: TGCGCCAGCAGCCCTACTACAGGGATCACTGGAAACACCATATATTTT. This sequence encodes CASSPTTGITGNTIYF. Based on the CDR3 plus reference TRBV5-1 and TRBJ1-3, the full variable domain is KAGVTQTPRYLIKTRGQQVTLSCSPISGHRSVSWYQQTPGQGLQFLFEYFSETQRNKGNFPGRFSGRQFSNSRSEMNVSTLELGDSALYLCASSPTTGITGNTIYFGEGSWLTVV.

The CDR3 DNA is TGTGCCAGCAGCCAAGAAAGGGAGTCTAGGGACTATGGCTACACCTTC. This translates into CASSQERESRDYGYTF. This chain connects TRBV4-2 to TRBJ1-2; D remains unclear. Trimming removed 0 bases from V and 3 bases from J, with 14 bases in between. The CDR3 covers 16 residues. The germline V gene has CDR1 LGHNA and CDR2 YNFKEQ.

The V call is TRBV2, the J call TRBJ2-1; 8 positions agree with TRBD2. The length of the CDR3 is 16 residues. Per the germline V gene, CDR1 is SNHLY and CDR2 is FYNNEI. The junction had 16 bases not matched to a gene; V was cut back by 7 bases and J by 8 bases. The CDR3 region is CASKRTTGGAADEQFF. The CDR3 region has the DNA TGTGCCAGCAAAAGGACTACCGGGGGGGCCGCGGATGAGCAGTTCTTC.

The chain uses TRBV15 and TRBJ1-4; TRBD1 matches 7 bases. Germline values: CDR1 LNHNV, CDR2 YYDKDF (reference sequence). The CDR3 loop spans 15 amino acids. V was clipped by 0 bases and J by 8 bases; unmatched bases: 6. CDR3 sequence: CATSRDPTGVEKLFF. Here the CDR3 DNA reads TGTGCCACCAGCAGAGATCCCACAGGGGTGGAAAAACTGTTTTTT. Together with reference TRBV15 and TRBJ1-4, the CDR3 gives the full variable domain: DAMVIQNPRYQVTQFGKPVTLSCSQTLNHNVMYWYQQKSSQAPKLLFHYYDKDFNNEADTPDNFQSRRPNTSFCFLDIRSPGLGDTAMYLCATSRDPTGVEKLFFGSGTQLSVL.

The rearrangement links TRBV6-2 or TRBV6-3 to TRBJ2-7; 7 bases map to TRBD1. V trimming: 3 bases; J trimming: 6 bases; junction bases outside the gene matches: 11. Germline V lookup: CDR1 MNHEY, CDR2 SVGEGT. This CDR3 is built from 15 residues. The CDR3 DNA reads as TGTGCCAGCAGTTATGTCCGGGACAGTCTTAGCGAGCAGTACTTC. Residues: CASSYVRDSLSEQYF.

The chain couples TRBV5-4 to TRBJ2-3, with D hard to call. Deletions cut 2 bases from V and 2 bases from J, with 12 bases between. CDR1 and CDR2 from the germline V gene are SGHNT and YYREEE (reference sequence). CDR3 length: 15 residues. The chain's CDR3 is CASSFRSSDTDTQYF. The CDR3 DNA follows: TGTGCCAGCAGCTTTAGGTCCAGCGACACAGATACGCAGTATTTT.

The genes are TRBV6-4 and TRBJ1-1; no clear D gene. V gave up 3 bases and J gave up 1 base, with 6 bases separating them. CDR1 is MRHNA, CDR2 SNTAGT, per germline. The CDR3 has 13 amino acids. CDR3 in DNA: TGTGCCAGCAGTGAACATAGGAACACTGAAGCTTTCTTT. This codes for CASSEHRNTEAFF.

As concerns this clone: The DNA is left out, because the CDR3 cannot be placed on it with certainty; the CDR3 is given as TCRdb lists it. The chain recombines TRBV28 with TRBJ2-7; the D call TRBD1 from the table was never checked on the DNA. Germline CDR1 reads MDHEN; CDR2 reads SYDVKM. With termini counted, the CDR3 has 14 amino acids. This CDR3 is CASSFFGQTYEQYF.

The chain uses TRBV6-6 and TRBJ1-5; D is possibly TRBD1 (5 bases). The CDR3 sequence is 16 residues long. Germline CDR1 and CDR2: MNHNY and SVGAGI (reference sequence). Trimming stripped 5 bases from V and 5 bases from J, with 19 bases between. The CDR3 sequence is CASSTKTGGSHQPQHF. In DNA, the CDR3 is TGTGCCAGCAGTACAAAAACAGGAGGTAGTCATCAGCCCCAGCATTTT.

CDR3 nucleotide sequence: TGTGCCAGCAGTTTTTTAGGGTCTCACGACACTGAAGCTTTCTTT. This gives the protein CASSFLGSHDTEAFF. V and J are TRBV28 and TRBJ1-1; D gene uncertain. The germline V gene encodes CDR1 MDHEN and CDR2 SYDVKM. V was cut by 3 bases and J by 3 bases, with 14 bases left in between. The CDR3 runs 15 residues.

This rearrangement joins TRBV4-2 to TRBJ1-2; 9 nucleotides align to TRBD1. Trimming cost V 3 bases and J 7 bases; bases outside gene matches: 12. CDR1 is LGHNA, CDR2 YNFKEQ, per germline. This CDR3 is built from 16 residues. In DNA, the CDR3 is TGTGCCAGCAGCCAGAACCCCCGGGACAGGGCCTTTGGCTACACCTTC. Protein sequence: CASSQNPRDRAFGYTF.

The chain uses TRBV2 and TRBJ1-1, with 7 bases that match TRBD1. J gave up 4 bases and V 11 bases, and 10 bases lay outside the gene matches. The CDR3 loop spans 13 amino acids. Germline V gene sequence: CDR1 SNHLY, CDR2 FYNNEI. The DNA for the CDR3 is TGTGCCTGCGACAGGGAGCAGGGCACTGAAGCTTTCTTT. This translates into CACDREQGTEAFF.

The CDR3 sequence: CASSYNPGITEAFF. For the CDR3, the DNA is TGTGCCAGCAGTTACAATCCGGGGATCACTGAAGCTTTCTTT. This rearrangement joins TRBV6-5 to TRBJ1-1; D remains unclear. Germline-derived CDR1 and CDR2 are MNHEY and SVGAGI. With 2 bases removed from V and 4 bases from J, the gap between germline ends came to 11 bases. This CDR3 is built from 14 residues.